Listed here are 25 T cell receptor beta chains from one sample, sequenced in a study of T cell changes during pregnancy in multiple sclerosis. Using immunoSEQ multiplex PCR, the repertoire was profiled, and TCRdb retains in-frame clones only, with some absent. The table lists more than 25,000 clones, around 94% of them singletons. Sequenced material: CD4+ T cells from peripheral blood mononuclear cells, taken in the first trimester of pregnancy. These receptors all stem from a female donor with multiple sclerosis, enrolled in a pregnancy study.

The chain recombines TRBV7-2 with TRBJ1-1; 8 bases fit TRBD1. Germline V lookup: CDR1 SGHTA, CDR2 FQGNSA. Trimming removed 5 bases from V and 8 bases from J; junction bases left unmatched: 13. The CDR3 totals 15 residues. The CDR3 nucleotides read TGTGCCAGCAGCCGACCGGACAGGGCAAGCGGGGAAGCTTTCTTT. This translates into CASSRPDRASGEAFF.

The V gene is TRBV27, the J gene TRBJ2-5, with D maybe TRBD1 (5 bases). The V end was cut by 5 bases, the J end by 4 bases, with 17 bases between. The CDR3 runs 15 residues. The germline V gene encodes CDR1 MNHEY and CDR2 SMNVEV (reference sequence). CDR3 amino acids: CASSPVRVGPETQYF. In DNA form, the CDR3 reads TGTGCCAGCAGTCCCGTCCGGGTGGGGCCAGAGACCCAGTACTTC.

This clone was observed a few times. In DNA form, the CDR3 reads TGTGCCAGCAGCTTGCAGGGGTATCAGCCCCAGCATTTT. Protein: CASSLQGYQPQHF. J is TRBJ1-5 and V is TRBV5-5, with D perhaps matching TRBD1 (6 bases). The CDR3 sequence is 13 residues long. Germline CDR1 is SGHKS and CDR2 is YYEKEE (reference sequence). Trimming removed 1 base from V and 5 bases from J, with 7 bases in between.

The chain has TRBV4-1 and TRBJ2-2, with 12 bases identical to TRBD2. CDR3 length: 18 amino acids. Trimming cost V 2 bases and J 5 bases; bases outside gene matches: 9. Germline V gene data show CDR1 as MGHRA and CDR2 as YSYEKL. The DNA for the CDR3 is TGCGCCAGCAGCCAATCTAGCGGGGGGGCCCGGGGAACCGGGGAGCTGTTTTTT. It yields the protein CASSQSSGGARGTGELFF.

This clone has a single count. CDR3 DNA sequence: TGTGCCAGCAGGAGGAGCGGGGGGGCCGGGGAAGAGACCCAGTACTTC. This codes for CASRRSGGAGEETQYF. The chain employs TRBV2 and TRBJ2-5; 10 bases map to TRBD2. V was pared by 6 bases and J by 3 bases, with 10 bases of the junction left unmatched. The CDR3 sequence is 16 residues long. Germline lookup yields CDR1 SNHLY and CDR2 FYNNEI.

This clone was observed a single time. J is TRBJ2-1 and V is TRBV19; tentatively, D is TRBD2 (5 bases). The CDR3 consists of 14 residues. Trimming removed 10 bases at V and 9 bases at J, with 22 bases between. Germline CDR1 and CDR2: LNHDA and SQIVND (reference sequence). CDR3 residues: CATSLTLEGGEQFF. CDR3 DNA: TGTGCCACCTCACTCACCCTTGAGGGCGGTGAGCAGTTCTTC.

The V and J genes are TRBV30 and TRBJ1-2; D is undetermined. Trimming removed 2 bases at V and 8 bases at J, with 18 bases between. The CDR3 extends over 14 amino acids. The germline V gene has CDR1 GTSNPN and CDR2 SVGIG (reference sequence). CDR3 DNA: TGTGCCTGGAGTCTCATTGGTCGGGTTGGGGGCTACACCTTC. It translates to CAWSLIGRVGGYTF.

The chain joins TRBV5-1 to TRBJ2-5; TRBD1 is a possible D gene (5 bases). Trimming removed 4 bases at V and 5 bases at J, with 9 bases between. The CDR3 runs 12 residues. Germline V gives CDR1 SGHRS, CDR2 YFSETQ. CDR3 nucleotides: TGCGCCAGCAGCATGGGGCTCGAGACCCAGTACTTC. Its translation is CASSMGLETQYF.

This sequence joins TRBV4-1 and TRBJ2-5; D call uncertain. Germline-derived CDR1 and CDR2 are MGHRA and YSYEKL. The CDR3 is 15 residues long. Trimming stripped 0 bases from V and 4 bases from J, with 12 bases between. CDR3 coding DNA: TGCGCCAGCAGCCAAGACCAAGGAGTGGGAGAGACCCAGTACTTC. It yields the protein CASSQDQGVGETQYF.

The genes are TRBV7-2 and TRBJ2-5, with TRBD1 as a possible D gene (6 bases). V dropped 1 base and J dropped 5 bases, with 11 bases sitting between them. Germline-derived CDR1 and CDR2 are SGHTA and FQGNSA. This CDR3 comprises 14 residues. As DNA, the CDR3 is TGTGCCAGCAGCTTAGGGCCGAGGGGGGAGACCCAGTACTTC. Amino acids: CASSLGPRGETQYF.

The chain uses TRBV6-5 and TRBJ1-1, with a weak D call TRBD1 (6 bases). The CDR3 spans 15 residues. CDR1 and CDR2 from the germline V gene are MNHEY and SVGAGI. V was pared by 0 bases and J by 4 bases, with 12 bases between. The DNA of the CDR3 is TGTGCCAGCAGTTACTCCCCAGGGGCGGGCACTGAAGCTTTCTTT. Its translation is CASSYSPGAGTEAFF.

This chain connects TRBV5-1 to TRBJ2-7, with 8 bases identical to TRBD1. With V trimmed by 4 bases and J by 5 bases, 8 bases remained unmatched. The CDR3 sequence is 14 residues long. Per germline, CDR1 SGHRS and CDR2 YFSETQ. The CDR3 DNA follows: TGCGCCAGCAGCCCCAGGACAGGGAGCAACGAGCAGTACTTC. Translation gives CASSPRTGSNEQYF.

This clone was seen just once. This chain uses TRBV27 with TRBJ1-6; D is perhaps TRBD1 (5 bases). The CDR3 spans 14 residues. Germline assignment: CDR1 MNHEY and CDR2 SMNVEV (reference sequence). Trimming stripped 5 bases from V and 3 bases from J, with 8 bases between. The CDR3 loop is CASSGDSYNSPLHF. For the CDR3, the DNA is TGTGCCAGCAGTGGAGACAGCTATAATTCACCCCTCCACTTT.

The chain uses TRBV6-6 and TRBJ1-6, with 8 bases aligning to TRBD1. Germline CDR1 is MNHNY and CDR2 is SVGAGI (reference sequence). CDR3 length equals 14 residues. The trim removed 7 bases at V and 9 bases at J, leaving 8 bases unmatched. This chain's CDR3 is CASIRTGPGSPLHF. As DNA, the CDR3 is TGTGCCAGCATCCGGACAGGGCCGGGTTCACCCCTCCACTTT.

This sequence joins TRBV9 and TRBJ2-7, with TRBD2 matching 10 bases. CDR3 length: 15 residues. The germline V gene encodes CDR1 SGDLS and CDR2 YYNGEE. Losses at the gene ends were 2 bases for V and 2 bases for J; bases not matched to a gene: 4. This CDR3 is CASSVGLAATYEQYF. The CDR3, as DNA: TGTGCCAGCAGCGTCGGACTAGCGGCCACCTACGAGCAGTACTTC.

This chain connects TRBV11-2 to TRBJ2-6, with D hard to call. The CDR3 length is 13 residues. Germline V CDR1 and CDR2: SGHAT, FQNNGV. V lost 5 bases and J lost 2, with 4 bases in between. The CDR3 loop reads CASSATGANVLTF. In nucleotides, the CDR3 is TGTGCCAGCAGCGCGACTGGGGCCAACGTCCTGACTTTC.

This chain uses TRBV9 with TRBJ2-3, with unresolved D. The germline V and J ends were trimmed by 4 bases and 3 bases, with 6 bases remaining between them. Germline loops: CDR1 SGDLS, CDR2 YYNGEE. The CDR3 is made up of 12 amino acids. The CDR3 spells CASSPATDTQYF. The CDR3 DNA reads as TGTGCCAGCAGCCCTGCGACAGATACGCAGTATTTT. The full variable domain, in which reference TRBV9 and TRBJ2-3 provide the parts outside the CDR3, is DSGVTQTPKHLITATGQRVTLRCSPRSGDLSVYWYQQSLDQGLQFLIQYYNGEERAKGNILERFSAQQFPDLHSELNLSSLELGDSALYFCASSPATDTQYFGPGTRLTVL.

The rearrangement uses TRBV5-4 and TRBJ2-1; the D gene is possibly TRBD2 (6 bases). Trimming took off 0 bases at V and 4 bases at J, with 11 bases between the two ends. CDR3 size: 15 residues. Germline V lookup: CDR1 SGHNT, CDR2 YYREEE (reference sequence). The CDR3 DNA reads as TGTGCCAGCAGCTTGGGCGGGGCTACTTACAATGAGCAGTTCTTC. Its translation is CASSLGGATYNEQFF. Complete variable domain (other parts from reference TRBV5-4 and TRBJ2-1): ETGVTQSPTHLIKTRGQQVTLRCSSQSGHNTVSWYQQALGQGPQFIFQYYREEENGRGNFPPRFSGLQFPNYSSELNVNALELDDSALYLCASSLGGATYNEQFFGPGTRLTVL.

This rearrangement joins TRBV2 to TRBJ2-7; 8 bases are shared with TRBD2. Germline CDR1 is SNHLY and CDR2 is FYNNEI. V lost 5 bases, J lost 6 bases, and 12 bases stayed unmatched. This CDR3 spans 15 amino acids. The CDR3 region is CASSTHRGGPSEQYF. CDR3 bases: TGTGCCAGCAGTACCCATCGGGGGGGCCCCTCCGAGCAGTACTTC.

In DNA, the CDR3 is TGTGCCAGCAGCGTATGGGACAGGGGTTATGGCTACACCTTC. This encodes CASSVWDRGYGYTF. V usage is TRBV9 and J usage is TRBJ1-2; TRBD1 matches 10 bases. CDR1 SGDLS and CDR2 YYNGEE come from the germline V gene. Unmatched junction bases numbered 2, after V lost 1 base and J lost 5 bases. This CDR3 spans 14 amino acids.

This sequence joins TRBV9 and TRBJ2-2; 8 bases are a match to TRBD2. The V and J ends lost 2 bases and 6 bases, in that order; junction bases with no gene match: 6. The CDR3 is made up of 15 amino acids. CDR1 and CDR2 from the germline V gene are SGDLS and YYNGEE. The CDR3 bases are TGTGCCAGCAGCGTCAGGACTAGCCTCGCCGGGGAGCTGTTTTTT. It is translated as CASSVRTSLAGELFF.

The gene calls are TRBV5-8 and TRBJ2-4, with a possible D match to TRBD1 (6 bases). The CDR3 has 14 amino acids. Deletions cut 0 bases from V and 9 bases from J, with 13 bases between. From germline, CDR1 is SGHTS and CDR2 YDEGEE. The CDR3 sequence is CASSLDVGAGIQYF. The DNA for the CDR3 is TGTGCCAGCAGCTTGGACGTGGGGGCCGGCATTCAGTACTTC.

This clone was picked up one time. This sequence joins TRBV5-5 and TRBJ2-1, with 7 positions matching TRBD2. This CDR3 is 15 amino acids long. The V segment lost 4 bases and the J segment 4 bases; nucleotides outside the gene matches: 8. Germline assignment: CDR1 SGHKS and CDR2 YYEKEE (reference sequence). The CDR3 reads CASSAGGSSYNEQFF. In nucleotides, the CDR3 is TGTGCCAGCAGCGCCGGGGGGTCTTCTTACAATGAGCAGTTCTTC.

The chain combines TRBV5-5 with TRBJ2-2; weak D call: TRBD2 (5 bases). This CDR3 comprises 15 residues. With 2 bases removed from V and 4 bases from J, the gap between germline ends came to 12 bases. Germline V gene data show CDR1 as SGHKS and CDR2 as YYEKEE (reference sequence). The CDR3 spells CASSLYRDSTGELFF. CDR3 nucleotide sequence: TGTGCCAGCAGCTTATACCGGGATTCCACCGGGGAGCTGTTTTTT.

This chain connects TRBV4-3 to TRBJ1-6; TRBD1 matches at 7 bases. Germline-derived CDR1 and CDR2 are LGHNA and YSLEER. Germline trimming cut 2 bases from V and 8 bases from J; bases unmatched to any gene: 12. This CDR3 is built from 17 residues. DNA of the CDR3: TGCGCCAGCAGCCAATATACAGGGGAAAATGGGGATTCACCCCTCCACTTT. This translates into CASSQYTGENGDSPLHF.